What follows is one TCR beta chain and its context. This specimen belongs to a study of blood T cell repertoires in COVID-19. Study overall: Both acute and convalescent COVID-19 samples were obtained from the United States, Italy and Spain. In each case, the material was cDNA or gDNA derived from T cells, B-cell-depleted T cells, or PBMCs.

Authors' data handling: Amplification from reference gene primers served as the basis for estimated nucleated cell counts. The table came from immunoSEQ multiplex PCR; TCRdb's copy has only in-frame clones and leaves some out. The DNA gave D and trimming, while V, J and clone size come from that table. The sample gives approximately 300,000 clones, approximately 85% of which show up once; under 2% is in the top ten. V dropped 2 bases and J dropped 1 base, with 8 bases sitting between them. Germline lookup yields CDR1 SNHLY and CDR2 FYNNEI. CDR3 length: 15 residues. The sample comprised peripheral blood. This TCR derives from a woman between 45 and 60 years old with acute or convalescent COVID-19. This chain joins TRBV2 and TRBJ2-2; D is undetermined. CDR3 region: CASSESSRNTGELFF. The CDR3 DNA reads TGTGCCAGCAGTGAATCTAGTAGGAACACCGGGGAGCTGTTTTTT. The full variable domain, in which reference TRBV2 and TRBJ2-2 provide the parts outside the CDR3, is EPEVTQTPSHQVTQMGQEVILRCVPISNHLYFYWYRQILGQKVEFLVSFYNNEISEKSEIFDDQFSVERPDGSNFTLKIRSTKLEDSAMYFCASSESSRNTGELFFGEGSRLTVL.